A single sample gave rise to the 21 T cell receptor beta chains below, sequenced in a study of cytomegalovirus exposure and HLA in healthy donors. 13 Jbeta primers and 60 Vbeta primers were used for the PCR. The data were produced by immunoSEQ multiplex PCR, yet TCRdb's version contains in-frame clones alone and is incomplete. The data hold fewer than 150,000 clones, with around 72% observed a single time. Sequenced sample: PBMCs. These receptors came from a human donor in good health.

This chain uses TRBV18 with TRBJ2-2, with 9 nucleotides matching TRBD1. V trimming: 4 bases; J trimming: 4 bases; junction bases outside the gene matches: 4. Per germline, CDR1 KGHSH and CDR2 LQKENI. The CDR3 extends over 15 amino acids. CDR3: CASSQETGGTGELFF. CDR3 coding DNA: TGTGCCAGCTCACAGGAGACAGGGGGCACCGGGGAGCTGTTTTTT.

The J gene is TRBJ2-3, the V gene TRBV5-1; the match to TRBD2 covers 12 bases. Germline trimming cut 2 bases from V and 0 bases from J; bases unmatched to any gene: 4. The CDR3 is 17 amino acids. Germline V gene sequence: CDR1 SGHRS, CDR2 YFSETQ. The CDR3 coding sequence is TGCGCCAGCAGCTTACTAACTAGCGGGGGGAGCACAGATACGCAGTATTTT. Translation: CASSLLTSGGSTDTQYF.

This clone turned up a few times. The gene calls are TRBV6-5 and TRBJ2-7; 10 bases fit TRBD1. CDR1 and CDR2 (germline): MNHEY, SVGAGI. This CDR3 has 14 residues. The V and J ends lost 6 bases and 7 bases, in that order; junction bases with no gene match: 9. DNA of the CDR3: TGTGCCAGCAGGCCAGACAGGGGGCCGGGGGAGCAGTACTTC. Translation: CASRPDRGPGEQYF.

This clone was seen just once. V usage is TRBV18 and J usage is TRBJ2-3; 9 nucleotides align to TRBD1. CDR1 and CDR2 (germline): KGHSH, LQKENI. Trimming removed 8 bases from V and 3 bases from J; junction bases left unmatched: 3. The CDR3 has 13 amino acids. The CDR3: CASRDRVTDTQYF. The CDR3 DNA sequence: TGTGCCAGCCGGGACAGGGTGACAGATACGCAGTATTTT.

V usage is TRBV30 and J usage is TRBJ2-3, with 7 bases fitting TRBD1. Germline V gives CDR1 GTSNPN, CDR2 SVGIG (reference sequence). The CDR3 length is 15 residues. J gave up 6 bases and V 3 bases, and 12 bases lay outside the gene matches. CDR3 amino acids: CAWRKGAGSSDTQYF. CDR3 bases: TGTGCCTGGAGGAAGGGGGCCGGTTCATCTGATACGCAGTATTTT.

The chain links TRBV7-2 to TRBJ1-3; 9 nucleotides match TRBD1. The V segment lost 4 bases and the J segment 6 bases; nucleotides outside the gene matches: 4. The CDR3 sequence is 14 residues long. Germline values: CDR1 SGHTA, CDR2 FQGNSA. CDR3 amino acids: CASSYRTGVNTIYF. The CDR3 nucleotides are TGTGCCAGCAGCTACCGGACAGGGGTAAACACCATATATTTT.

V and J are TRBV5-1 and TRBJ2-3, with D maybe TRBD2 (5 bases). The V gene lost 2 bases and the J gene lost 4 bases, with 11 bases spanning the gap. CDR1 is SGHRS and CDR2 is YFSETQ in the germline V gene. The CDR3 covers 14 residues. CDR3: CASSFSGSADTQYF. Written as DNA, the CDR3 is TGCGCCAGCAGCTTTTCTGGGAGCGCAGATACGCAGTATTTT. Looking up the rest from reference TRBV5-1 and TRBJ2-3 gives the full variable domain: KAGVTQTPRYLIKTRGQQVTLSCSPISGHRSVSWYQQTPGQGLQFLFEYFSETQRNKGNFPGRFSGRQFSNSRSEMNVSTLELGDSALYLCASSFSGSADTQYFGPGTRLTVL.

This clone occurred a few times. The V gene is TRBV4-1, the J gene TRBJ2-3; D gene ambiguous. This CDR3 comprises 13 residues. The germline CDR1 and CDR2 sequences are MGHRA and YSYEKL. With 5 bases removed from V and 4 bases from J, the gap between germline ends came to 10 bases. CDR3 nucleotide sequence: TGCGCCAGCAGCTGGGCACGCGCAGATACGCAGTATTTT. Its translation: CASSWARADTQYF.

The rearrangement uses TRBV10-3 and TRBJ2-3; 7 bases agree with TRBD1. Germline CDR1 reads ENHRY; CDR2 reads SYGVKD. V was pared by 7 bases and J by 7 bases, with 5 bases of the junction left unmatched. There are 12 residues in the CDR3. The CDR3 DNA sequence: TGTGCCATCAAAGGGGGCCGAAATACGCAGTATTTT. This gives the protein CAIKGGRNTQYF.

The V gene is TRBV30, the J gene TRBJ2-5; 9 bases are shared with TRBD1. V lost 3 bases, J lost 1 base, and 0 bases stayed unmatched. The CDR3 contains 13 residues. Germline CDR1 is GTSNPN and CDR2 is SVGIG (reference sequence). CDR3 in DNA: TGTGCCTGGAGGGACAGGGGCCAAGAGACCCAGTACTTC. Translation gives CAWRDRGQETQYF.

The chain recombines TRBV5-1 with TRBJ1-1; a weak D match, TRBD1 (6 bases). The V and J ends lost 0 bases and 3 bases respectively, with 9 bases between them. Looked up from germline, CDR1 is SGHRS and CDR2 is YFSETQ. The CDR3 extends over 14 amino acids. The CDR3 region has the DNA TGCGCCAGCAGCTTGGATGCAGGGGACACTGAAGCTTTCTTT. This sequence encodes CASSLDAGDTEAFF.

J is TRBJ2-1 and V is TRBV5-1, with 11 bases identical to TRBD1. The CDR3 sequence is 16 residues long. Germline V gene lookup returns CDR1 SGHRS and CDR2 YFSETQ. V was clipped by 3 bases and J by 6 bases; unmatched bases: 8. The CDR3 reads CASSSPGQGVGNEQFF. CDR3 DNA sequence: TGCGCCAGCAGCTCCCCGGGACAGGGGGTTGGCAATGAGCAGTTCTTC.

The V and J genes are TRBV12-5 and TRBJ2-5; maybe TRBD1 (5 bases). The germline V gene encodes CDR1 LGHNT and CDR2 FRNRAP. Trimming pared 6 bases from V and 1 base from J, leaving 12 bases between. The CDR3 consists of 14 residues. The CDR3 sequence is CASGKGAIQETQYF. For the CDR3, the DNA is TGTGCTAGTGGCAAAGGGGCGATCCAAGAGACCCAGTACTTC. Looking up the rest from reference TRBV12-5 and TRBJ2-5 gives the full variable domain: DARVTQTPRHKVTEMGQEVTMRCQPILGHNTVFWYRQTMMQGLELLAYFRNRAPLDDSGMPKDRFSAEMPDATLATLKIQPSEPRDSAVYFCASGKGAIQETQYFGPGTRLLVL.

V gene TRBV6-5 combines with J gene TRBJ2-5, with 8 nucleotides matching TRBD1. Germline V lookup: CDR1 MNHEY, CDR2 SVGAGI. V was clipped by 2 bases and J by 4 bases; unmatched bases: 6. The CDR3 runs 15 residues. In nucleotides, the CDR3 is TGTGCCAGCAGTTACCGGACAGGGTTGTTAGAGACCCAGTACTTC. Translating gives CASSYRTGLLETQYF.

This clone was seen a few times. CDR3 loop: CASSPPPSGSVDEQYF. CDR3 DNA: TGTGCCAGCAGCCCGCCCCCTAGCGGGAGTGTGGACGAGCAGTACTTC. The chain joins TRBV7-2 to TRBJ2-7; 10 nucleotides agree with TRBD2. The CDR3 extends over 16 amino acids. From germline, CDR1 is SGHTA and CDR2 FQGNSA. V lost 5 bases to trimming and J lost 5 bases; unmatched junction nucleotides: 12.

This chain uses TRBV13 with TRBJ1-2; D not resolved. Looked up from germline, CDR1 is PRHDT and CDR2 is FYEKMQ (reference sequence). V lost 1 base and J 6 bases, leaving 12 bases between the germline ends. The CDR3 spans 14 residues. The CDR3 DNA sequence: TGTGCCAGCAGCTTAGACGGAGGTGGGGATGGCTACACCTTC. It encodes CASSLDGGGDGYTF.

This sequence joins TRBV19 and TRBJ2-2; tentatively, D is TRBD1 (5 bases). This CDR3 comprises 14 residues. V was pared by 5 bases and J by 5 bases, with 12 bases between. Germline loops: CDR1 LNHDA, CDR2 SQIVND (reference sequence). The CDR3 is CASSYAGLTGELFF. CDR3 in DNA: TGTGCCAGTAGTTACGCAGGGTTGACCGGGGAGCTGTTTTTT. The full variable domain, completed using reference TRBV19 and TRBJ2-2, is DGGITQSPKYLFRKEGQNVTLSCEQNLNHDAMYWYRQDPGQGLRLIYYSQIVNDFQKGDIAEGYSVSREKKESFPLTVTSAQKNPTAFYLCASSYAGLTGELFFGEGSRLTVL.

The chain uses TRBV5-1 and TRBJ2-5, with D possibly matching TRBD2 (6 bases). CDR1 is SGHRS and CDR2 is YFSETQ in the germline V gene. This CDR3 has 12 residues. V gave up 1 base and J gave up 5 bases, with 6 bases separating them. In nucleotides, the CDR3 is TGCGCCAGCAGCTTGCGGGGGGAGACCCAGTACTTC. This sequence encodes CASSLRGETQYF.

V is TRBV7-6 and J is TRBJ1-1; tentative D call: TRBD1 (5 bases). Between the trimmed V and J ends, which lost 0 bases and 7 bases, there was a span of 9 bases. Per germline, CDR1 SGHVS and CDR2 FNYEAQ. This CDR3 is 13 amino acids long. The CDR3 reads CASSLALGGEAFF. Written as DNA, the CDR3 is TGTGCCAGCAGCTTAGCATTGGGGGGTGAAGCTTTCTTT.

This chain links TRBV5-4 with TRBJ2-1, with D maybe TRBD2 (5 bases). The CDR3 totals 14 residues. Between the trimmed V and J ends, which lost 5 bases and 2 bases, there was a span of 11 bases. From germline, CDR1 is SGHNT and CDR2 YYREEE (reference sequence). CDR3 in amino acids: CASRQSGAYNEQFF. The CDR3, as DNA: TGTGCCAGCAGACAGAGCGGAGCCTACAATGAGCAGTTCTTC. Full variable domain (remainder filled in from reference TRBV5-4 and TRBJ2-1): ETGVTQSPTHLIKTRGQQVTLRCSSQSGHNTVSWYQQALGQGPQFIFQYYREEENGRGNFPPRFSGLQFPNYSSELNVNALELDDSALYLCASRQSGAYNEQFFGPGTRLTVL.

The chain joins TRBV4-1 to TRBJ2-5; D remains ambiguous. Looked up from germline, CDR1 is MGHRA and CDR2 is YSYEKL. V was trimmed by 3 bases and J by 1 base, leaving 6 bases between them. The CDR3 runs 13 residues. The CDR3 region is CASSHFVQETQYF. In nucleotides, the CDR3 is TGCGCCAGCAGCCACTTTGTCCAAGAGACCCAGTACTTC.